The 7 T cell receptor beta chains listed next were all sequenced from one sample in a study of T cells in localized non-small cell lung cancer. Clones were read by immunoSEQ multiplex PCR, and TCRdb kept only the in-frame ones, dropping some. This table has around 3,700 clones, around a fifth appearing once. The source material was lung tumor tissue, sampled before any cancer treatment. Receptors were obtained from a man between 18 and 55 years old with stage II lung adenocarcinoma.

V usage is TRBV19 and J usage is TRBJ1-5; D not resolved. The CDR3 extends over 16 amino acids. Germline-derived CDR1 and CDR2 are LNHDA and SQIVND (reference sequence). V was clipped by 0 bases and J by 3 bases, with 12 bases between them. CDR3 in DNA: TGTGCCAGTAGTATAGATGGTCCGGTCTCCAATCAGCCCCAGCATTTT. It specifies CASSIDGPVSNQPQHF.

This clone counts as medium-sized (0.01 to 0.1%). The chain uses TRBV6-8 and TRBJ1-6, with D possibly being TRBD1 (5 bases). The germline V and J ends were trimmed by 5 bases and 13 bases, with 15 bases remaining between them. Per germline, CDR1 MNHGY and CDR2 SAAAGT. This CDR3 region has 13 residues. CDR3 loop: CASSDGDQRPLHF. The DNA for the CDR3 is TGTGCCAGCAGTGACGGGGACCAGCGGCCCCTCCACTTT.

The rearrangement uses TRBV9 and TRBJ2-1; D ambiguous. Germline CDR1 and CDR2: SGDLS and YYNGEE. Trimming shortened V by 0 bases and J by 3 bases, and 1 base separated the two germline ends. The CDR3 extends over 12 amino acids. The CDR3 here is CASSVGYNEQFF. For the CDR3, the DNA is TGTGCCAGCAGCGTAGGCTACAATGAGCAGTTCTTC. Complete variable domain (other parts from reference TRBV9 and TRBJ2-1): DSGVTQTPKHLITATGQRVTLRCSPRSGDLSVYWYQQSLDQGLQFLIQYYNGEERAKGNILERFSAQQFPDLHSELNLSSLELGDSALYFCASSVGYNEQFFGPGTRLTVL.

The chain has TRBV11-3 and TRBJ1-3; D uncertain. CDR1 and CDR2 from the germline V gene are SGHNT and YENEEA. Trimming took 1 base from V and 0 from J, leaving 7 bases between them. This CDR3 comprises 15 residues. In nucleotides, the CDR3 is TGTGCCAGCAGCTTAGGGGGATACTCTGGAAACACCATATATTTT. Translated: CASSLGGYSGNTIYF.

By share, this clone counts as medium-sized. The V call is TRBV11-3, the J call TRBJ2-7, with D possibly matching TRBD2 (7 bases). Germline V gene lookup returns CDR1 SGHNT and CDR2 YENEEA. There are 15 residues in the CDR3. Trimming removed 5 bases from V and 4 bases from J, with 18 bases in between. The CDR3 region is CASSPHGGGQYEQYF. The CDR3 DNA reads TGTGCCAGCAGCCCGCATGGGGGGGGCCAGTACGAGCAGTACTTC.

This chain uses TRBV30 with TRBJ2-4; TRBD2 is a possible D gene (5 bases). Trimming cost V 0 bases and J 1 base, with 7 bases left between them. The CDR3 covers 14 residues. From germline, CDR1 is GTSNPN and CDR2 SVGIG (reference sequence). The chain's CDR3 is CAWSVRGAKNIQYF. In nucleotides, the CDR3 is TGTGCCTGGAGTGTACGAGGGGCCAAAAACATTCAGTACTTC. Full variable domain (missing parts from reference TRBV30 and TRBJ2-4): SQTIHQWPATLVQPVGSPLSLECTVEGTSNPNLYWYRQAAGRGLQLLFYSVGIGQISSEVPQNLSASRPQDRQFILSSKKLLLSDSGFYLCAWSVRGAKNIQYFGAGTRLSVL.

This clone occurred a few times. The genes are TRBV6-8 and TRBJ2-3; 10 nucleotides agree with TRBD2. Per the germline V gene, CDR1 is MNHGY and CDR2 is SAAAGT. V dropped 4 bases and J dropped 0; count of bases not matched to a gene: 4. This CDR3 has 16 residues. CDR3 residues: CASSLLLAGSTDTQYF. The CDR3 region has the DNA TGTGCCAGCAGTTTACTACTAGCGGGGAGCACAGATACGCAGTATTTT.